This T cell receptor (beta chain) was obtained from a study of shared clonotypes between healthy human individuals (TCRdb year 2020). Context from the whole study: The cohort comprised two women and a few men aged 18 to 49 years. To increase sequencing depth and limit assay-specific biases, TCR repertoire library preparation and sequencing were carried out by different laboratories using diverse techniques. Blood TCR repertoires of five healthy adults were deeply sequenced to estimate repertoire size and the extent of clonotype sharing between individuals. Between about 0.94 and 10 billion PBMCs per donor were obtained by leukapheresis. For each donor, CD4 naive and CD4 memory were each run on three plates, CD8 naive on two plates, and CD8 memory on one plate.

The donors were healthy, HIV-negative adults with no recently reported acute infections or vaccinations. Only Caucasian adults living in Nashville, Tennessee, USA were represented among the donors. CD4+ T cells were enriched by magnetic negative selection; naive cells were then positively selected on CD45RA, and the negative fraction formed the memory subset. After blood collection by leukapheresis, PBMCs were isolated using Ficoll-Histopaque density gradient centrifugation and then cryopreserved in the vapor phase of liquid nitrogen. Analytical flow cytometry was used to check the purity and quantity of each magnetically sorted T cell population. Genomic DNA was isolated from every sorted fraction and measured by UV absorbance on a Nanodrop 2000c. The investigation overall reported the following: Across a few donors, approximately 5% of naive CD4, approximately 3.5% of naive CD8, approximately 2.5% of memory CD4, and about 0.4% of memory CD8 clonotypes were shared. Rarefaction of sorted-subset datasets indicated incomplete sequencing despite the large sequencing depth. Larger estimated clonotype richness was generally found for naive subsets than for memory subsets. Sampling was limited to blood, and TCR repertoires in tissue likely differ from TCR repertoires in blood. Compared with non-shared clonotypes, clonotypes shared by all four sorted-subset donors had higher generation probabilities. Pairwise subsampling indicated that sequencing depth was expected to affect the degree of clonotype sharing among donors. Because the study included a small number of donors, the genetic and exposure-history diversity represented was limited.

Note on this clone: Its antigen target is currently unknown. No base-level quality is on record; no much larger clone is a single base apart.

Using the deep immunoSEQ assay, multiplex PCR amplified TCR CDR3 regions from genomic DNA. Genomic DNA extracted from each cell subset was distributed evenly over all wells of several immunoSEQ 96-well plates, and each plate served as one replicate. For sorted subsets, each replicate PCR was loaded with approximately 190 ng genomic DNA, equivalent to 32,000 or so T cell genomes. The purified libraries were quantified using a Qubit 3.0 fluorometer, sized with a Bioanalyzer 2100, and then quantified again using the KAPA Library Quantification kit. Every immunoSEQ 96-well plate was sequenced on a separate single-read 150-cycle Illumina NextSeq 550 flow cell. The paper's data handling went like this. The immunoSEQ output contained only junctional sequences without quality scores, so filtering could not match that applied to full-length reads. Sequences were annotated with PyIR, a Python wrapper for IgBLAST v1.9, and V/J genes and CDR3 were assigned using IMGT germline references. Reads were filtered out if the reads had weak V/J assignments (E-value above 1e-6), no CDR3, stop codons, out-of-frame junctions, or ambiguous translated residues. V3J clonotypes were defined by identical inferred V gene, J gene, and CDR3 amino acid sequence. Percentage overlap between repertoires was computed as shared unique clonotypes divided by the size of the smaller repertoire. Richness of each repertoire was evaluated using RTK rarefaction, the Chao1 estimator, and Recon v2.1 estimates of unobserved clonotypes. For all TCRbeta clonotypes obtained by the gDNA method from a few donors, generation probabilities were computed with OLGA. This immuneACCESS table, as held by TCRdb, lists in-frame sequences with V and J called but not all clones. Of the missing ones, under half trace to an unresolved V gene in checked studies; the others have no known cause. V, J and clone size are taken as reported in that table, and D and trimming were inferred from the DNA itself. Within this sample are 850,000 to 1,100,000 clones, with 77% of them counted one time only. The top ten hold more than 0.85% of the sample.

Sequenced: memory CD4+ T cells from PBMCs. Interpreted using the paper, the cell subset or site label stands for: CD45RA-negative fraction. The receptor was derived from a man aged 18 to 35 in good health. Some clones in this sample may be carry-over from other donors' samples.

The CDR3 region reads CASSPPTTDTQYF. The DNA reads TGTGCCAGCAGCCCCCCGACGACAGATACGCAGTATTTT. The rearrangement joined TRBV7-2 to TRBJ2-3, with the identity of the D gene unclear. The V and J ends are trimmed by 5 bases and 3 bases, leaving 9 bases between them. The CDR3, cysteine through phenylalanine, is 13 amino acids long. Only the CDR3 region is kept as DNA, spanning 39 bases read in frame from base 1. From a lookup of the germline V gene, CDR1 and CDR2 are SGHTA and FQGNSA.